These 32 T cell receptor beta chains originate from one sample sequenced in a study of T cells after yellow fever vaccination. Via MiXCR, TCRdb re-called the 5' RACE reads, giving one row per CDR3 protein. The table has around 500,000 distinct CDR3 sequences, 21% seen once. The sequenced sample was PBMCs, obtained 21 days after the first yellow fever vaccination. All receptors come from a man younger than 30 who received the YFV17D yellow fever vaccine.

V and J are TRBV4-1 and TRBJ2-5, with D unresolved. The germline V gene has CDR1 MGHRA and CDR2 YSYEKL. This CDR3 spans 18 amino acids. Trimming cost V 0 bases and J 4 bases, with 21 bases left between them. CDR3 DNA: TGCGCCAGCAGCCAAGAAGGCGGAGCGAACGATAATAGAGAGACCCAGTACTTC. This sequence encodes CASSQEGGANDNRETQYF.

This clonotype occurred a few times. V gene TRBV4-1 combines with J gene TRBJ2-1; no clear D. Germline CDR1 and CDR2: MGHRA and YSYEKL. The CDR3 runs to 14 residues. The V gene lost 0 bases and the J gene lost 3 bases, with 6 bases spanning the gap. Here the CDR3 reads CASSQEKGYNEQFF. CDR3 DNA sequence: TGCGCCAGCAGCCAAGAAAAAGGCTACAATGAGCAGTTCTTC.

This clonotype has just a few counts. The gene calls are TRBV7-9 and TRBJ2-5, with 14 bases identical to TRBD2. The V and J ends lost 4 bases and 2 bases, in that order; junction bases with no gene match: 3. This CDR3 is built from 16 residues. Looked up from germline, CDR1 is SEHNR and CDR2 is FQNEAQ (reference sequence). The CDR3 bases are TGTGCCAGCAGCTCCGGGACTAGCGGGGGACAAGAGACCCAGTACTTC. Protein sequence: CASSSGTSGGQETQYF.

The V gene is TRBV27, the J gene TRBJ2-4; D gene ambiguous. Per the germline V gene, CDR1 is MNHEY and CDR2 is SMNVEV (reference sequence). The CDR3 contains 15 residues. Trimming cost V 2 bases and J 0 bases, with 8 bases left between them. The chain's CDR3 is CASSLTPVAKNIQYF. DNA for the CDR3: TGTGCCAGCAGTTTAACCCCGGTAGCCAAAAACATTCAGTACTTC.

This clonotype was counted at least ten times. This chain links TRBV7-9 with TRBJ1-2, with D unclear. The CDR3 consists of 14 residues. The V gene lost 1 base and the J gene lost 0 bases, with 6 bases spanning the gap. Germline V lookup: CDR1 SEHNR, CDR2 FQNEAQ (reference sequence). The CDR3 nucleotides are TGTGCCAGCAGCTTAGACAGCCCTAACTATGGCTACACCTTC. It yields the protein CASSLDSPNYGYTF.

This clonotype was recorded a few times. The V call is TRBV7-3, the J call TRBJ2-1; D is unresolved. With 3 bases removed from V and 7 bases from J, the gap between germline ends came to 13 bases. This CDR3 region has 14 residues. Germline loops: CDR1 SGHTA, CDR2 FQGTGA. The CDR3: CASSLTGVVNEQFF. CDR3 DNA: TGTGCCAGCAGCTTGACTGGGGTGGTAAATGAGCAGTTCTTC.

This chain joins TRBV27 and TRBJ2-1, with 7 bases lining up with TRBD1. V was pared by 4 bases and J by 1 base, with 7 bases of the junction left unmatched. From germline, CDR1 is MNHEY and CDR2 SMNVEV (reference sequence). This CDR3 comprises 16 residues. CDR3 DNA sequence: TGTGCCAGCAGTTCAACGACAGGGAGATCCTACAATGAGCAGTTCTTC. This gives the protein CASSSTTGRSYNEQFF.

This chain uses TRBV28 with TRBJ2-5; D gene unclear. Germline V gene data show CDR1 as MDHEN and CDR2 as SYDVKM. There are 13 residues in the CDR3. V was shortened by 6 bases and J by 3 bases, with 11 bases between the two germline ends. CDR3: CASRRTLKETQYF. The CDR3 DNA is TGTGCCAGCAGGAGGACGCTGAAAGAGACCCAGTACTTC.

This clonotype was picked up a small number of times. V and J are TRBV4-2 and TRBJ1-6; D remains unclear. Deletions cut 0 bases from V and 7 bases from J, with 16 bases between. The CDR3 is 17 residues long. Germline lookup yields CDR1 LGHNA and CDR2 YNFKEQ. The chain's CDR3 is CASSQEVSGRQNSPLHF. CDR3 in DNA: TGTGCCAGCAGCCAAGAAGTTAGCGGACGGCAGAATTCACCCCTCCACTTT.

This clonotype is medium-sized (0.01 to 0.1%) within its sample. The chain joins TRBV10-3 to TRBJ1-4, with D perhaps matching TRBD1 (6 bases). This CDR3 contains 13 residues. Trimming pared 3 bases from V and 5 bases from J, leaving 7 bases between. Germline lookup yields CDR1 ENHRY and CDR2 SYGVKD. The CDR3 bases are TGTGCCATCAGTGAAGGGGGAAATGAAAAACTGTTTTTT. Its protein is CAISEGGNEKLFF.

The chain joins TRBV4-3 to TRBJ1-3; perhaps TRBD1 as D (6 bases). The germline gives CDR1 LGHNA, CDR2 YSLEER. CDR3 length: 14 residues. Trimming left V 5 bases short and J 0 bases short, with 8 bases between. DNA for the CDR3: TGCGCCAGCAGCGGAGGGGGCTCTGGAAACACCATATATTTT. Protein product: CASSGGGSGNTIYF.

This clonotype was counted a few times. The J gene is TRBJ1-1, the V gene TRBV24-1; TRBD1 aligns across 7 bases. Germline CDR1 KGHDR, CDR2 SFDVKD. J gave up 1 base and V 2 bases, and 3 bases lay outside the gene matches. The length of the CDR3 is 15 residues. The CDR3 region is CATSDSPGGNTEAFF. CDR3 DNA: TGTGCCACCAGTGATTCCCCAGGGGGGAACACTGAAGCTTTCTTT.

This clonotype was counted only a few times. The chain employs TRBV9 and TRBJ2-3, with TRBD2 identical over 11 bases. The CDR3 is 17 amino acids. From germline, CDR1 is SGDLS and CDR2 YYNGEE. With 0 bases clipped from V and 2 bases from J, the junction kept 5 bases outside the gene matches. The CDR3 region has the DNA TGTGCCAGCAGCGTAGGGGCTAGCGGGGGGATCACAGATACGCAGTATTTT. Its protein is CASSVGASGGITDTQYF.

The chain combines TRBV29-1 with TRBJ1-1; D is unresolved. Trimming left V 5 bases short and J 4 bases short, with 14 bases between. The CDR3 has 13 amino acids. Germline CDR1 reads SQVTM; CDR2 reads ANQGSEA. CDR3: CSVLLYVSTEAFF. For the CDR3, the DNA is TGCAGCGTTCTTCTCTATGTGAGCACTGAAGCTTTCTTT.

The chain couples TRBV20-1 to TRBJ1-1; D is possibly TRBD1 (5 bases). Germline V CDR1 and CDR2: DFQATT, SNEGSKA (reference sequence). The CDR3 has 14 residues. V was clipped by 0 bases and J by 5 bases, with 13 bases between them. This chain's CDR3 is CSARDLHGGTEAFF. The CDR3 coding sequence is TGCAGTGCTAGAGATCTACATGGGGGGACTGAAGCTTTCTTT.

This clonotype was detected a few times. The chain joins TRBV2 to TRBJ1-1; a possible D gene is TRBD1 (5 bases). The V and J ends lost 0 bases and 6 bases respectively, with 14 bases between them. The CDR3 extends over 15 amino acids. Germline values: CDR1 SNHLY, CDR2 FYNNEI. This chain's CDR3 is CASSEAWGRYSEAFF. CDR3 DNA sequence: TGTGCCAGCAGTGAAGCGTGGGGCAGGTACTCTGAAGCTTTCTTT.

This clonotype has ten or more counts. This sequence joins TRBV9 and TRBJ2-7; TRBD1 aligns across 7 bases. The CDR3 totals 15 residues. CDR1 and CDR2 (germline): SGDLS, YYNGEE. Germline trimming cut 4 bases from V and 2 bases from J; bases unmatched to any gene: 9. DNA of the CDR3: TGTGCCAGCAGCCCAGACGCCGGGACAGCCTACGAGCAGTACTTC. Translating it yields CASSPDAGTAYEQYF.

This clonotype was counted between two and nine times. The chain joins TRBV5-1 to TRBJ2-2; D remains ambiguous. The CDR3 has 13 residues. V was clipped by 0 bases and J by 9 bases, with 9 bases between them. The V gene's germline CDR1 is SGHRS and CDR2 YFSETQ. The CDR3 DNA sequence: TGCGCCAGCAGCTTGGACTTGGGCCGGGAGCTGTTTTTT. It codes for CASSLDLGRELFF.

The chain employs TRBV18 and TRBJ2-7, with 7 bases that match TRBD2. After removal of 2 bases from V and 6 bases from J, the junction contained 10 bases not matched to a gene. The germline CDR1 and CDR2 sequences are KGHSH and LQKENI. The CDR3 consists of 15 residues. CDR3 sequence: CASSPAGVLLGEQYF. The CDR3 coding sequence is TGTGCCAGCTCACCAGCGGGGGTTCTATTGGGCGAGCAGTACTTC.

The rearrangement links TRBV12-3 or TRBV12-4 to TRBJ1-4, with TRBD1 matching 10 bases. Trimming cost V 5 bases and J 6 bases; bases outside gene matches: 6. The CDR3 is made up of 15 amino acids. The CDR3 coding sequence is TGTGCCAGCAGTAGACGACAGGGGGCGGATGAAAAACTGTTTTTT. It translates to CASSRRQGADEKLFF.

The rearrangement joins TRBV5-5 to TRBJ2-3; possibly TRBD2 for D (5 bases). The CDR3 is 14 amino acids. The V end lost 1 base, the J end lost 3 bases, and 9 bases lay between the germline ends. From germline, CDR1 is SGHKS and CDR2 YYEKEE (reference sequence). The DNA for the CDR3 is TGTGCCAGCAGCTTGCAGAGGGCGACAGATACGCAGTATTTT. It specifies CASSLQRATDTQYF.

This clonotype was counted between two and nine times. The chain is built from TRBV4-1 and TRBJ2-2; D is unresolved. Germline V lookup: CDR1 MGHRA, CDR2 YSYEKL. The ends were cut back, 0 bases at V and 5 bases at J, with 13 bases in the middle. The CDR3 spans 16 residues. The CDR3 reads CASSQDLDSGTGELFF. DNA of the CDR3: TGCGCCAGCAGCCAAGATTTGGATTCGGGTACCGGGGAGCTGTTTTTT.

The chain combines TRBV7-3 with TRBJ2-1; 8 bases are shared with TRBD2. Trimming cost V 3 bases and J 6 bases; bases outside gene matches: 7. The CDR3 spans 15 residues. CDR1 is SGHTA and CDR2 is FQGTGA in the germline V gene. The CDR3 bases are TGTGCCAGCAGCTTCCTAGGGACTAGACGCAATGAGCAGTTCTTC. This sequence encodes CASSFLGTRRNEQFF. The complete variable domain, with remaining parts taken from reference TRBV7-3 and TRBJ2-1, reads GAGVSQTPSNKVTEKGKYVELRCDPISGHTALYWYRQSLGQGPEFLIYFQGTGAADDSGLPNDRFFAVRPEGSVSTLKIQRTERGDSAVYLCASSFLGTRRNEQFFGPGTRLTVL.

The rearrangement uses TRBV10-3 and TRBJ2-3; possibly TRBD1 or TRBD2 for D (5 bases each). Looked up from germline, CDR1 is ENHRY and CDR2 is SYGVKD. Trimming took off 2 bases at V and 7 bases at J, with 19 bases between the two ends. The CDR3 sequence is 16 residues long. For the CDR3, the DNA is TGTGCCATCAGTGAGGGAGTGGGGACCCGCAGTTATACGCAGTATTTT. This encodes CAISEGVGTRSYTQYF.

This chain connects TRBV27 to TRBJ2-2; possible D gene TRBD2, 5 bases. Germline values: CDR1 MNHEY, CDR2 SMNVEV (reference sequence). Trimming cost V 1 base and J 2 bases, with 11 bases left between them. The CDR3 loop spans 16 amino acids. The CDR3 nucleotides are TGTGCCAGCAGTTTATACGCGGGCAGTAACACCGGGGAGCTGTTTTTT. Translation: CASSLYAGSNTGELFF.

In its sample, this clonotype was seen many times. The genes are TRBV5-1 and TRBJ2-1; TRBD2 agrees at 11 bases. The V gene end was trimmed by 3 bases and the J gene end by 4 bases; junction bases not matched to a gene: 3. Germline assignment: CDR1 SGHRS and CDR2 YFSETQ. The CDR3 runs to 15 residues. The CDR3 DNA follows: TGCGCCAGCAGCTCGGGACTAGCGGTTTACAATGAGCAGTTCTTC. It codes for CASSSGLAVYNEQFF.

This chain connects TRBV4-1 to TRBJ1-2; 8 nucleotides agree with TRBD1. Unmatched junction bases numbered 13, after V lost 4 bases and J lost 6 bases. The germline CDR1 and CDR2 sequences are MGHRA and YSYEKL. This CDR3 contains 16 residues. CDR3 loop: CASSRVRDRFVDGYTF. The CDR3 bases are TGCGCCAGCAGCCGGGTCCGGGACAGGTTTGTGGATGGCTACACCTTC.

Ten or more counts support this clonotype. The chain carries TRBV5-4 and TRBJ2-1, with 9 bases lining up with TRBD1. The V gene's germline CDR1 is SGHNT and CDR2 YYREEE (reference sequence). CDR3 length: 13 amino acids. J was trimmed by 8 bases and V by 4 bases; bases with no gene match: 4. This chain's CDR3 is CASSKQGADEQFF. As DNA, the CDR3 is TGTGCCAGCAGCAAACAGGGGGCGGATGAGCAGTTCTTC.

The chain couples TRBV12-3 or TRBV12-4 to TRBJ1-1; the D is unclear. Between the trimmed V and J ends, which lost 2 bases and 1 base, there was a span of 8 bases. This CDR3 comprises 14 residues. CDR3 sequence (DNA): TGTGCCAGCAGTTTATCGGCACCGAACACTGAAGCTTTCTTT. Its protein is CASSLSAPNTEAFF.

The genes are TRBV4-3 and TRBJ2-7; 9 bases are a match to TRBD1. In germline, CDR1 is LGHNA, CDR2 YSLEER. This CDR3 region has 16 residues. Trimming removed 0 bases from V and 0 bases from J; junction bases left unmatched: 3. The CDR3 protein is CASSQDGQGRSYEQYF. The CDR3 coding sequence is TGCGCCAGCAGCCAAGACGGACAGGGGCGCTCCTACGAGCAGTACTTC.

The rearrangement uses TRBV11-2 and TRBJ2-2; possible D gene TRBD1, 5 bases. The CDR3 covers 16 residues. The germline gives CDR1 SGHAT, CDR2 FQNNGV. Trimming took 5 bases from V and 1 from J, leaving 14 bases between them. In DNA form, the CDR3 reads TGTGCCAGCAGCGTAGGTCGCCAGGGGAACACCGGGGAGCTGTTTTTT. Translated: CASSVGRQGNTGELFF. Supplemented by reference TRBV11-2 and TRBJ2-2, the full variable domain reads EAGVAQSPRYKIIEKRQSVAFWCNPISGHATLYWYQQILGQGPKLLIQFQNNGVVDDSQLPKDRFSAERLKGVDSTLKIQPAKLEDSAVYLCASSVGRQGNTGELFFGEGSRLTVL.

This rearrangement joins TRBV20-1 to TRBJ2-5; 8 nucleotides line up with TRBD1. The ends lost 6 bases at V and 5 bases at J; junction bases unmatched: 8. Germline V gives CDR1 DFQATT, CDR2 SNEGSKA (reference sequence). The CDR3 is made up of 13 amino acids. The CDR3 DNA reads TGCAGTGCAAATCGACAGGGGCGGGAGACCCAGTACTTC. It codes for CSANRQGRETQYF.